The 16 T cell receptor beta chains reported below all come from one sample, sequenced in a study of shared clonotypes between healthy human individuals. TCRdb's copy holds only in-frame clones and misses some; the assay was immunoSEQ multiplex PCR. The sample holds a few million clones, roughly 93% seen once. Sequencing was performed on naive CD4+ T cells from PBMCs. Subset described: CD45RA+ positively selected. These receptor sequences come from a man younger than 35 in good health. Some clones in this sample may be carry-over from other donors' samples.

This sequence joins TRBV7-2 and TRBJ1-2; perhaps TRBD1 as D (5 bases). The CDR3 consists of 13 residues. V was clipped by 5 bases and J by 2 bases, with 9 bases between them. CDR1 and CDR2 (germline): SGHTA, FQGNSA. In DNA form, the CDR3 reads TGTGCCAGCAGCCCAGGGATGAACTATGGCTACACCTTC. It specifies CASSPGMNYGYTF.

With respect to this clone: Other DNA sequences in this sample translate to the same CDR3. The chain joins TRBV29-1 to TRBJ2-7; perhaps TRBD1 as D (5 bases). V lost 4 bases to trimming and J lost 2 bases, with 9 bases between them. Germline CDR1 and CDR2: SQVTM and ANQGSEA. This CDR3 contains 12 residues. The CDR3 nucleotides are TGCAGCGTTGTAACAGGCGCCTACGAGCAGTACTTC. Translated, it gives CSVVTGAYEQYF.

This clone was counted once. CDR3: CASNPAGTGAPNIQYF. The CDR3 coding sequence is TGTGCCAGCAACCCTGCTGGGACAGGGGCTCCAAACATTCAGTACTTC. The rearrangement links TRBV4-2 to TRBJ2-4; 10 positions agree with TRBD1. Germline V gene lookup returns CDR1 LGHNA and CDR2 YNFKEQ. V lost 7 bases to trimming and J lost 6 bases; unmatched junction nucleotides: 12. The CDR3 loop spans 16 amino acids.

This chain connects TRBV7-6 to TRBJ1-5; tentative D call: TRBD1 (5 bases). Trimming removed 5 bases from V and 4 bases from J, with 18 bases in between. Germline CDR1 SGHVS, CDR2 FNYEAQ. CDR3 length equals 16 residues. The CDR3 sequence is CASSPIPGGVNQPQHF. CDR3 sequence (DNA): TGTGCCAGCAGCCCTATCCCGGGGGGTGTTAATCAGCCCCAGCATTTT.

V and J are TRBV5-1 and TRBJ1-4; 8 nucleotides line up with TRBD1. This CDR3 spans 14 amino acids. The V segment lost 2 bases and the J segment 7 bases; nucleotides outside the gene matches: 4. Germline V lookup: CDR1 SGHRS, CDR2 YFSETQ. The CDR3 sequence is CASSLQGGREKLFF. In DNA, the CDR3 is TGCGCCAGCAGCTTACAGGGGGGTCGTGAAAAACTGTTTTTT.

The rearrangement uses TRBV27 and TRBJ2-7, with a possible D match to TRBD2 (5 bases). V lost 5 bases and J lost 1, with 18 bases in between. The germline CDR1 and CDR2 sequences are MNHEY and SMNVEV (reference sequence). The CDR3 spans 16 residues. The CDR3 coding sequence is TGTGCCAGCAGTCTGATGGGTGCGGGTCGGTCCTACGAGCAGTACTTC. Translating gives CASSLMGAGRSYEQYF.

The chain combines TRBV14 with TRBJ1-1; no reliable D call. Germline CDR1 and CDR2: SGHDN and FVKESK. V was clipped by 6 bases and J by 5 bases, with 16 bases between them. The CDR3 runs to 14 residues. The CDR3 loop reads CASSPLEGRTEAFF. The CDR3 nucleotides read TGTGCCAGCAGTCCTTTAGAGGGCAGGACTGAAGCTTTCTTT.

The chain couples TRBV28 to TRBJ1-5, with TRBD1 matching 8 bases. Germline lookup yields CDR1 MDHEN and CDR2 SYDVKM. The CDR3 sequence is 14 residues long. V was pared by 5 bases and J by 6 bases, with 6 bases of the junction left unmatched. This CDR3 is CASSQQGGGQPQHF. CDR3 coding DNA: TGTGCCAGCAGTCAACAGGGGGGTGGTCAGCCCCAGCATTTT.

V is TRBV28 and J is TRBJ1-5; D gene uncertain. Germline V gene data show CDR1 as MDHEN and CDR2 as SYDVKM. V dropped 2 bases and J dropped 7 bases, with 21 bases sitting between them. This CDR3 spans 17 amino acids. Written as DNA, the CDR3 is TGTGCCAGCAGTTTAGGGTTCGGCAGTCATGGAGGGCAGCCCCAGCATTTT. It is translated as CASSLGFGSHGGQPQHF.

The genes are TRBV18 and TRBJ2-2; D unresolved. In germline, CDR1 is KGHSH, CDR2 LQKENI. The germline V and J ends were trimmed by 3 bases and 0 bases, with 8 bases remaining between them. The CDR3 sequence is 15 residues long. The CDR3 here is CASSPAAPNTGELFF. The CDR3 DNA is TGTGCCAGCTCACCTGCAGCCCCGAACACCGGGGAGCTGTTTTTT.

V is TRBV9 and J is TRBJ2-5, with 14 bases lining up with TRBD2. The ends lost 3 bases at V and 4 bases at J; junction bases unmatched: 5. Germline V gene lookup returns CDR1 SGDLS and CDR2 YYNGEE. The CDR3 is 16 residues long. The CDR3: CASSDSGLAGVETQYF. The CDR3 bases are TGTGCCAGCAGCGACTCGGGACTAGCGGGAGTAGAGACCCAGTACTTC. The entire variable domain, with the rest obtained from reference TRBV9 and TRBJ2-5, is as follows: DSGVTQTPKHLITATGQRVTLRCSPRSGDLSVYWYQQSLDQGLQFLIQYYNGEERAKGNILERFSAQQFPDLHSELNLSSLELGDSALYFCASSDSGLAGVETQYFGPGTRLLVL.

The chain employs TRBV6-8 and TRBJ1-3; a weak D match, TRBD1 (6 bases). The V gene lost 8 bases and the J gene lost 0 bases, with 11 bases spanning the gap. The CDR3 length is 14 residues. CDR1 and CDR2 from the germline V gene are MNHGY and SAAAGT. This CDR3 is CASQGPFSGNTIYF. The DNA of the CDR3 is TGTGCCAGCCAGGGGCCCTTCTCTGGAAACACCATATATTTT.

In its sample, this clone was seen once. This chain connects TRBV6-6 to TRBJ1-1; no reliable D call. The germline V gene encodes CDR1 MNHNY and CDR2 SVGAGI (reference sequence). The CDR3 is 14 residues long. Trimming cost V 5 bases and J 1 base, with 11 bases left between them. DNA of the CDR3: TGTGCCAGCAGTCATAGAAGGGAGAACACTGAAGCTTTCTTT. This gives the protein CASSHRRENTEAFF.

This clone was seen a single time. The CDR3 coding sequence is TGTGCCAGCAGCTTAGGGCGCAGGCCCTACGAGCAGTACTTC. Translating gives CASSLGRRPYEQYF. This chain connects TRBV7-3 to TRBJ2-7; D gene uncertain. V lost 2 bases, J lost 2 bases, and 10 bases lay in between. The germline V gene encodes CDR1 SGHTA and CDR2 FQGTGA. This CDR3 has 14 residues.

J is TRBJ2-5 and V is TRBV20-1, with D perhaps matching TRBD2 (5 bases). V lost 4 bases to trimming and J lost 8 bases, with 11 bases between them. Germline V lookup: CDR1 DFQATT, CDR2 SNEGSKA (reference sequence). The CDR3 has 11 residues. CDR3 amino acids: CSATGRGTQYF. In nucleotides, the CDR3 is TGCAGTGCTACGGGCCGGGGTACCCAGTACTTC.

The chain uses TRBV7-3 and TRBJ2-7; D is unclear. The CDR3 is made up of 15 amino acids. Germline V gene sequence: CDR1 SGHTA, CDR2 FQGTGA. The V end was cut by 1 base, the J end by 0 bases, with 10 bases between. Here the CDR3 reads CASSLIRLSSYEQYF. CDR3 coding DNA: TGTGCCAGCAGCTTAATCCGGTTGAGCTCCTACGAGCAGTACTTC.